The rows below give T cell receptor beta chains drawn from one sample of a study of blood T cell repertoires in COVID-19. Only in-frame clones appear in the TCRdb table, and some are missing; sequencing was by immunoSEQ multiplex PCR. Of tens of thousands of clones in the sample, approximately 76% are singletons; the top ten hold roughly 7.3%. The sequencing sample was made of peripheral blood. These receptors were taken from a man in his 70s with acute or convalescent COVID-19. Each CDR3 is given with its conserved first and last residue. Each record gives: D gene, J gene, V gene, clone size, CDR3 DNA, CDR3 protein. The D gene is left open where the match is weak. The listing skips clone size in some rows; elsewhere it reads once, few, many or a size class.

>-|TRBJ1-5|TRBV20-1|-
TGCAGTGCTAGTCGTAGCAATCAGCCCCAGCATTTT
CSASRSNQPQHF
>TRBD2|TRBJ2-5|TRBV5-5|-
TGTGCCAGCAGCTTGGGGACTAGCGGGAGAGAGACCCAGTACTTC
CASSLGTSGRETQYF
>-|TRBJ1-1|TRBV19|once
TGTGCCAGTAGTATAACAGTTAACACTGAAGCTTTCTTT
CASSITVNTEAFF
>-|TRBJ1-3|TRBV5-1|-
TGCGCCAGCAGCTTGGTTAGCTCTGGAAACACCATATATTTT
CASSLVSSGNTIYF
>-|TRBJ2-1|TRBV24-1|-
TGTGCCACCAGTGATCTTCCCCGGGGGACTTACAATGAGCAGTTCTTC
CATSDLPRGTYNEQFF
>-|TRBJ2-5|TRBV6-6|-
TGTGCCAGCAGTTACTCGGCTAGCCAAGAGACCCAGTACTTC
CASSYSASQETQYF
>-|TRBJ2-3|TRBV9|-
TGTGCCAGCAGCGCCCGGACAGGGAGGGCAGATACGCAGTATTTT
CASSARTGRADTQYF
>-|TRBJ1-1|TRBV2|few
TGTGCCAGCAGCCGGACTCCAGGAACTGAAGCTTTCTTT
CASSRTPGTEAFF
>TRBD1|TRBJ1-2|TRBV5-8|-
TGTGCCAGCAGCGGGGACAGGGGCAACTATGGCTACACCTTC
CASSGDRGNYGYTF
>-|TRBJ1-1|TRBV18|-
TGTGCCAGCTCACCGGAGAGGAACACTGAAGCTTTCTTT
CASSPERNTEAFF
>-|TRBJ2-3|TRBV6-4|few
TGTGCCAGCAGTGAAAAGGGGGGGGCAGATACGCAGTATTTT
CASSEKGGADTQYF
>-|TRBJ1-1|TRBV5-4|-
TGTGCCAGCAGCCCCGAAGGAGGTTATGAAGCTTTCTTT
CASSPEGGYEAFF
>TRBD1|TRBJ1-1|TRBV12-3/TRBV12-4|-
TGTGCCAGCAGTAGGGACAGTAAGGCTTTCTTT
CASSRDSKAFF
>TRBD1|TRBJ1-4|TRBV28|-
TGTGCCAGCAGTCCATCGACAGGGTCTAATGAAAAACTGTTTTTT
CASSPSTGSNEKLFF
>-|TRBJ2-3|TRBV29-1|-
TGCAGCGTTGGAGACGGGTATTCAGATACGCAGTATTTT
CSVGDGYSDTQYF
>-|TRBJ1-2|TRBV7-9|few
TGTGCCAGCAGCTTAGGGGAGGGAACTTCCTCTAACTATGGCTACACCTTC
CASSLGEGTSSNYGYTF